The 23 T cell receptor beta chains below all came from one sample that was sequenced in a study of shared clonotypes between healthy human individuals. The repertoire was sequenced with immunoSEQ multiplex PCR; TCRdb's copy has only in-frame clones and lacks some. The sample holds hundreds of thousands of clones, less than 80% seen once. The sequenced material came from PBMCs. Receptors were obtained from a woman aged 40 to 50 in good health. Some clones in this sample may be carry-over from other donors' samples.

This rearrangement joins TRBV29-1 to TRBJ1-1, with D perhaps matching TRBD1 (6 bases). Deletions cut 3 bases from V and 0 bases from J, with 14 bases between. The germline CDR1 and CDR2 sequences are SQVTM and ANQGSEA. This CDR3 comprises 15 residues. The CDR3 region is CSVDNFGQLNTEAFF. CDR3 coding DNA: TGCAGCGTTGATAACTTTGGACAGCTGAACACTGAAGCTTTCTTT.

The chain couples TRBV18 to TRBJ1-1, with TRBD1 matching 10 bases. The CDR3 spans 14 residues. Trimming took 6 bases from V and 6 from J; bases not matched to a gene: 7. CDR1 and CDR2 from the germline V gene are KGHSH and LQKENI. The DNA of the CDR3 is TGTGCCAGCTCCCCGGGACAGGGGACGGCTGAAGCTTTCTTT. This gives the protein CASSPGQGTAEAFF.

The CDR3 region has the DNA TGTGCCAGCAGCTTGGGGCAGATTCAGTTCTTC. The encoded protein is CASSLGQIQFF. V gene TRBV5-4 combines with J gene TRBJ2-1; the D is unclear. The V gene's germline CDR1 is SGHNT and CDR2 YYREEE (reference sequence). Trimming cost V 0 bases and J 13 bases, with 8 bases left between them. There are 11 residues in the CDR3.

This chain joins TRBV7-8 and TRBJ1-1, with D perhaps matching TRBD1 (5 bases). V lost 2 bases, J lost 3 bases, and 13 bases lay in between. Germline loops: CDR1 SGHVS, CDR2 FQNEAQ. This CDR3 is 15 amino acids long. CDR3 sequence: CASSLRGGLHTEAFF. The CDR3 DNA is TGTGCCAGCAGCTTACGTGGGGGTCTTCACACTGAAGCTTTCTTT. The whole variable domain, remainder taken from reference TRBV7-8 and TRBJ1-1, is GAGVSQSPRYKVAKRGQDVALRCDPISGHVSLFWYQQALGQGPEFLTYFQNEAQLDKSGLPSDRFFAERPEGSVSTLKIQRTQQEDSAVYLCASSLRGGLHTEAFFGQGTRLTVV.

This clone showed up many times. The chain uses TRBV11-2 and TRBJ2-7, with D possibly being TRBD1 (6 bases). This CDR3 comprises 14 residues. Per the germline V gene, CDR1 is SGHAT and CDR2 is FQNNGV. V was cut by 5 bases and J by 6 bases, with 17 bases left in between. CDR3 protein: CASSPGQFSFEQYF. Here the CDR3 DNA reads TGTGCCAGCAGCCCAGGACAGTTTTCTTTCGAGCAGTACTTC. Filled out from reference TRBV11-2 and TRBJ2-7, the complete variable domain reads EAGVAQSPRYKIIEKRQSVAFWCNPISGHATLYWYQQILGQGPKLLIQFQNNGVVDDSQLPKDRFSAERLKGVDSTLKIQPAKLEDSAVYLCASSPGQFSFEQYFGPGTRLTVT.

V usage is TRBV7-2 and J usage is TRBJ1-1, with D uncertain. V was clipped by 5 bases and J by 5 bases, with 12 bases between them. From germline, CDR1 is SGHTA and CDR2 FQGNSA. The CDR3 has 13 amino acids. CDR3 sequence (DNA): TGTGCCAGCAGCCGTCAACGGGGAACTGAAGCTTTCTTT. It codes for CASSRQRGTEAFF.

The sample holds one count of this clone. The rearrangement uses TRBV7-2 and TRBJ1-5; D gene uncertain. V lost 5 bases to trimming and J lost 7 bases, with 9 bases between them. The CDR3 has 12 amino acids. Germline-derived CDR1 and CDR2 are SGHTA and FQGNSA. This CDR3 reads CASSMEGQPQHF. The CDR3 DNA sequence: TGTGCCAGCAGCATGGAGGGACAGCCCCAGCATTTT.

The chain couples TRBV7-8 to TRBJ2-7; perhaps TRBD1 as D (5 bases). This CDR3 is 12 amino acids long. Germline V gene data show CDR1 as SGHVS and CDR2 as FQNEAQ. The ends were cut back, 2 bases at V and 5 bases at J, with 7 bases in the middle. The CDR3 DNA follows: TGTGCCAGCAGCTTACAGGGCCACGAGCAGTACTTC. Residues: CASSLQGHEQYF.

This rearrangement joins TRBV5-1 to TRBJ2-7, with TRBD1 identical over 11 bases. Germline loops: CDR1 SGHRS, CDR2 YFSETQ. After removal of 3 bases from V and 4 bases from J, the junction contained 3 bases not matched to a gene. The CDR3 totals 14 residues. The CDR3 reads CASSWDRGEYEQYF. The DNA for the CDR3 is TGCGCCAGCAGCTGGGACAGGGGGGAATACGAGCAGTACTTC.

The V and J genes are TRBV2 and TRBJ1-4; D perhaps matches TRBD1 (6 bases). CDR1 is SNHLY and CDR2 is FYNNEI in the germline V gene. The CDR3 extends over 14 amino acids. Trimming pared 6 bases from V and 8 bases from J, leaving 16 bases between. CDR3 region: CASSRAAGEEKLFF. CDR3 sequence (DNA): TGTGCCAGCAGCCGGGCGGCAGGGGAAGAAAAACTGTTTTTT. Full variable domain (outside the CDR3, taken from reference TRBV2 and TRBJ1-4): EPEVTQTPSHQVTQMGQEVILRCVPISNHLYFYWYRQILGQKVEFLVSFYNNEISEKSEIFDDQFSVERPDGSNFTLKIRSTKLEDSAMYFCASSRAAGEEKLFFGSGTQLSVL.

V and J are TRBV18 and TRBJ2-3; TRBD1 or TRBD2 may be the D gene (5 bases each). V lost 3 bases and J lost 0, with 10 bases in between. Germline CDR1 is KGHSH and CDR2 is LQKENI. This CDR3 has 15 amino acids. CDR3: CASSPIRGSTDTQYF. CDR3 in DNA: TGTGCCAGCTCACCCATCCGGGGCAGCACAGATACGCAGTATTTT.

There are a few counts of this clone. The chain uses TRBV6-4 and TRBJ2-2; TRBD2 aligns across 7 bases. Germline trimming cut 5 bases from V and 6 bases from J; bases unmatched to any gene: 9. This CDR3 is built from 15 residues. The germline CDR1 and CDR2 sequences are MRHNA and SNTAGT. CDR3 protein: CASSPSGTVAGELFF. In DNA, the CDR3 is TGTGCCAGCAGTCCTAGCGGTACCGTGGCCGGGGAGCTGTTTTTT.

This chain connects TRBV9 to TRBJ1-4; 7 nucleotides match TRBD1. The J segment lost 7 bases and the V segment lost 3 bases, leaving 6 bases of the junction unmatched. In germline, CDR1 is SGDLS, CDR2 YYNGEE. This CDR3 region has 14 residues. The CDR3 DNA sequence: TGTGCCAGCAGCGCCAGGGGGTTAGGTGAAAAACTGTTTTTT. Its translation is CASSARGLGEKLFF.

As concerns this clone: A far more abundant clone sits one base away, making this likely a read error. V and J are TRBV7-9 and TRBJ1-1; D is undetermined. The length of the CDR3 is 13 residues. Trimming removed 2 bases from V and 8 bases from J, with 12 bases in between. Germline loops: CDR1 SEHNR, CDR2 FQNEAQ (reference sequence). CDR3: CASSLLVNQEAFF. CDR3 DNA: TGTGCCAGCAGCTTACTGGTAAACCAGGAAGCTTTCTTT.

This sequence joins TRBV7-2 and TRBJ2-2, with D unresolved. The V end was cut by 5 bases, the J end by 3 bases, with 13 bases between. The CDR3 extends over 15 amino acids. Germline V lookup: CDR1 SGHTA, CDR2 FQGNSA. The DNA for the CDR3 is TGTGCCAGCAGCGGGATGCTTGCCTACACCGGGGAGCTGTTTTTT. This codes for CASSGMLAYTGELFF.

The CDR3 loop is CASSEARVFYEQYF. As DNA, the CDR3 is TGTGCCAGCAGTGAAGCAAGGGTCTTCTACGAGCAGTACTTC. The chain carries TRBV6-1 and TRBJ2-7, with D unclear. CDR1 is MNHNS and CDR2 is SASEGT in the germline V gene. With 0 bases removed from V and 3 bases from J, the gap between germline ends came to 9 bases. This CDR3 region has 14 residues.

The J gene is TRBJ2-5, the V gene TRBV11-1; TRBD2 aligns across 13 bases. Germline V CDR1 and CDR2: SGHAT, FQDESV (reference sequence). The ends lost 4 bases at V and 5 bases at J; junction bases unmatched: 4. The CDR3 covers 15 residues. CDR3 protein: CASSSRGLAGETQYF. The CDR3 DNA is TGTGCCAGCAGCTCCCGGGGACTAGCGGGGGAGACCCAGTACTTC.

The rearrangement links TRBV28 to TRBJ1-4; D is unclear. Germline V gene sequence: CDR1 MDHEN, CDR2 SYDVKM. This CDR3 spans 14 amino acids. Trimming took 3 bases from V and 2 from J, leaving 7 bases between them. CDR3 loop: CASSFVGTNEKLFF. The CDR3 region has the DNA TGTGCCAGCAGTTTCGTGGGGACTAATGAAAAACTGTTTTTT.

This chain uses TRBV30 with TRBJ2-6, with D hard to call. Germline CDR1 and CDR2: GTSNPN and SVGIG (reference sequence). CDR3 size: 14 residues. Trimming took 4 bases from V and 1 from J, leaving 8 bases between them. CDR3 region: CAWTAISGANVLTF. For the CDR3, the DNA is TGTGCCTGGACTGCAATTTCTGGGGCCAACGTCCTGACTTTC.

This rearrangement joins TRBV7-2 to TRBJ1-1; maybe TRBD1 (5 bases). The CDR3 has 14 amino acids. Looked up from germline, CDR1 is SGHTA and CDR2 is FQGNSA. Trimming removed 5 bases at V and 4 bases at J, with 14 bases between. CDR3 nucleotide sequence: TGTGCCAGCAGCCCTACGACAGTCTTCACTGAAGCTTTCTTT. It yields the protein CASSPTTVFTEAFF.

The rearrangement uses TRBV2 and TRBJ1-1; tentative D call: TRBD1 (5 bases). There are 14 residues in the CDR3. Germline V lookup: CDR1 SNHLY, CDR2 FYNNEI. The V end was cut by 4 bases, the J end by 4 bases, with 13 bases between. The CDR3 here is CASSVEGLSTEAFF. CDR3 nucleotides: TGTGCCAGCAGTGTTGAGGGGTTGAGCACTGAAGCTTTCTTT.

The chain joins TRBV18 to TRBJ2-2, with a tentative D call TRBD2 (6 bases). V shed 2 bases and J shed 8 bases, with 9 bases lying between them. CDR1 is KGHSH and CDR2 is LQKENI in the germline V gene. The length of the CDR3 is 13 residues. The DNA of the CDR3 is TGTGCCAGCTCACCAGAGCGGGCGGGGGAGCTGTTTTTT. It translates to CASSPERAGELFF.

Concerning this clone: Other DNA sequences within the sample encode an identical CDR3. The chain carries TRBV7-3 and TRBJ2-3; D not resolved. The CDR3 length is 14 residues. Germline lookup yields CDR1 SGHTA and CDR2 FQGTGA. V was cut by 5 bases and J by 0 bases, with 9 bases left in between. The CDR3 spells CASSPGTSTDTQYF. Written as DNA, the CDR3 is TGTGCCAGCAGCCCCGGTACTAGCACAGATACGCAGTATTTT.